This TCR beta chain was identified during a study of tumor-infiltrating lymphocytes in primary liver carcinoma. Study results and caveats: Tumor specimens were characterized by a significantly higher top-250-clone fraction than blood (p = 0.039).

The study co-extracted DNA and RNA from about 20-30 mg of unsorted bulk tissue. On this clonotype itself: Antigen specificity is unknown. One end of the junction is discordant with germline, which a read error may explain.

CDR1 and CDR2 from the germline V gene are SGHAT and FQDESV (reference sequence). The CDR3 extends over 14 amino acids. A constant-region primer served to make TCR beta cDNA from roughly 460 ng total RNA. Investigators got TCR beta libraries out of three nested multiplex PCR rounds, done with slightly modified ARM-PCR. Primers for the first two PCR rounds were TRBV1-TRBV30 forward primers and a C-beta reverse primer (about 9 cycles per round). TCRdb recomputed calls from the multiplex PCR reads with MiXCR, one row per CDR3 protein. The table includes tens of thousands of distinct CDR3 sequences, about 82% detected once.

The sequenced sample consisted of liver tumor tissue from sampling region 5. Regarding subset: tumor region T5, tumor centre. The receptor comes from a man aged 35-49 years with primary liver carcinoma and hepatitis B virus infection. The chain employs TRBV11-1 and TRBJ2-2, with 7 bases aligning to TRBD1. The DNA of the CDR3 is TGTGCCAGCGGCTTTACAGGGGTTACAGGGAAGCTGTTTTTT. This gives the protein CASGFTGVTGKLFF.